This T cell receptor (beta chain) was documented in a study of cytomegalovirus exposure and HLA in healthy donors. Study-wide context: From HLA-typed donors, an early data release held tens of millions of unique TCRs.

The V and J ends lost 3 bases and 6 bases, in that order; junction bases with no gene match: 1. The CDR3 length is 14 residues. CDR1 and CDR2 (germline): LNHDA, SQIVND (reference sequence). Concerning this clone itself: Its specificity is not known.

Whole-study findings and limits: It was taken for granted in presence/absence analyses that sequencing depth across donors was roughly uniform. A prior analysis recorded that most TCR beta V segments were productive about 87% or about 30% of the time. Later examination showed HLA-associated TCR beta chains had greater clonal expansion than equally common others.

The primer mix had 60 Vbeta and 13 Jbeta primers. Generated by immunoSEQ multiplex PCR, the TCRdb table keeps only in-frame clones and is missing some. The sample has approximately 140,000 clones, 80% seen once. This chain uses TRBV19 with TRBJ1-6; 8 nucleotides align to TRBD1. The sequencing input was PBMCs. This sequence was found in a middle-aged man in good health and CMV-seropositive. CDR3 amino acids: CASSIGQGNSPLHF. Written as DNA, the CDR3 is TGTGCCAGTAGTATTGGACAGGGTAATTCACCCCTCCACTTT. Full variable domain (outside the CDR3, taken from reference TRBV19 and TRBJ1-6): DGGITQSPKYLFRKEGQNVTLSCEQNLNHDAMYWYRQDPGQGLRLIYYSQIVNDFQKGDIAEGYSVSREKKESFPLTVTSAQKNPTAFYLCASSIGQGNSPLHFGNGTRLTVT.